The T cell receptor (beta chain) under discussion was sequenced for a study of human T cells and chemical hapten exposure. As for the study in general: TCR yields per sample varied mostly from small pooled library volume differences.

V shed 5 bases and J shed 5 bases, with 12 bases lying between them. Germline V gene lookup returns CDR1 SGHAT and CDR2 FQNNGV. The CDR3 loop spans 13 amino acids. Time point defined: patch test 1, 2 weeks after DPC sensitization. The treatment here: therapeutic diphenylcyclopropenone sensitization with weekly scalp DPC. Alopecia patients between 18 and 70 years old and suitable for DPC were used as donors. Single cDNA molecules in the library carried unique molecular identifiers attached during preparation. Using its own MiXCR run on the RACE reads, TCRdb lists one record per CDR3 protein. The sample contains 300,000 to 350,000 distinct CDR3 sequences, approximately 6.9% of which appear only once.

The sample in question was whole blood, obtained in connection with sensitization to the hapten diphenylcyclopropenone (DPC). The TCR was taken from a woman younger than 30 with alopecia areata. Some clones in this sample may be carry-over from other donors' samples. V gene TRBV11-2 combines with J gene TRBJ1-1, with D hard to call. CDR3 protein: CASSPAMGTEAFF. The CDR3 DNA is TGTGCCAGCAGCCCCGCTATGGGGACTGAAGCTTTCTTT.